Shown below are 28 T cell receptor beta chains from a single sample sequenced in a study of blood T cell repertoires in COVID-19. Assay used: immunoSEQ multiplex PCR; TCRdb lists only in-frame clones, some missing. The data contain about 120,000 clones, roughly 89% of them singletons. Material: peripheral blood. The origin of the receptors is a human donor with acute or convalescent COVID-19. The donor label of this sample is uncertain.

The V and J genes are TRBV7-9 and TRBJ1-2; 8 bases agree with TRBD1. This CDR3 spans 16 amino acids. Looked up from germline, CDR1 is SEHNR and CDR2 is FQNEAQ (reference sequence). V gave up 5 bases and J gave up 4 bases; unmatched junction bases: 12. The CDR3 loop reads CASSNPGQVFFYGYTF. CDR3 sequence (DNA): TGTGCCAGCAGCAACCCGGGACAGGTCTTTTTCTATGGCTACACCTTC. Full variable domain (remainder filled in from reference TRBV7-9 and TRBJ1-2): DTGVSQNPRHKITKRGQNVTFRCDPISEHNRLYWYRQTLGQGPEFLTYFQNEAQLEKSRLLSDRFSAERPKGSFSTLEIQRTEQGDSAMYLCASSNPGQVFFYGYTFGSGTRLTVV.

In DNA, the CDR3 is TGTGCCAGCAGTAGAGGACAGGGCAACACTGAAGCTTTCTTT. It specifies CASSRGQGNTEAFF. The chain recombines TRBV7-2 with TRBJ1-1, with 8 positions matching TRBD1. The CDR3 runs 14 residues. V lost 6 bases, J lost 2 bases, and 5 bases stayed unmatched. Germline V lookup: CDR1 SGHTA, CDR2 FQGNSA.

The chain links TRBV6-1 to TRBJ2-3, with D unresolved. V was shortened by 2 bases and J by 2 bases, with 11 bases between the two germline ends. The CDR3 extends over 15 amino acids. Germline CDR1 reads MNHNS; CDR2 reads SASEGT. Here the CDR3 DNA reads TGTGCCAGCAGTGAATTGGTGGCGGACACAGATACGCAGTATTTT. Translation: CASSELVADTDTQYF.

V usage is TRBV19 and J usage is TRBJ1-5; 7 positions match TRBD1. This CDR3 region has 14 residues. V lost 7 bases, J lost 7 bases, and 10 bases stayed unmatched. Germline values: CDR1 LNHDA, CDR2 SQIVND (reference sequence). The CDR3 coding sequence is TGTGCCAGTACCCCCGATACAGGGGTCCAGCCCCAGCATTTT. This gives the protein CASTPDTGVQPQHF.

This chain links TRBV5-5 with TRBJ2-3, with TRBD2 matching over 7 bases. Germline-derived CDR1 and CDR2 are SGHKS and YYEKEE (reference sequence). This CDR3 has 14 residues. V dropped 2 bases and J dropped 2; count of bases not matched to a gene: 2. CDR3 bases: TGTGCCAGCAGCTTCAGCGGGGACACAGATACGCAGTATTTT. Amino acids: CASSFSGDTDTQYF.

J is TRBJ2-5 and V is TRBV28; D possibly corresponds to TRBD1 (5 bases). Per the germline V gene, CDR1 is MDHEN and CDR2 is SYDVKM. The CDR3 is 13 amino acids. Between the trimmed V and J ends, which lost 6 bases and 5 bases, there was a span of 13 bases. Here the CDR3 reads CASRGQGVETQYF. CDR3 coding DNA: TGTGCCAGCAGAGGACAAGGGGTGGAGACCCAGTACTTC.

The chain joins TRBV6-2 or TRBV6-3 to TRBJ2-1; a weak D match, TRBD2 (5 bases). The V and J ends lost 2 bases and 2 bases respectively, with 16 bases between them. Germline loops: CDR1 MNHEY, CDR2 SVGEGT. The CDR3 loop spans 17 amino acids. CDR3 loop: CASSYGGNWVAYNEQFF. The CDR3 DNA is TGTGCCAGCAGTTACGGAGGAAATTGGGTCGCCTACAATGAGCAGTTCTTC.

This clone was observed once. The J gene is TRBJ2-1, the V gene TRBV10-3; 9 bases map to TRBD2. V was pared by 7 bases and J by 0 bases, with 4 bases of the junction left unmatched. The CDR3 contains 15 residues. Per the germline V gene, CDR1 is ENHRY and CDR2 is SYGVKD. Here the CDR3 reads CAIMKAGGSYNEQFF. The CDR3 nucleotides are TGTGCCATCATGAAAGCGGGAGGCTCCTACAATGAGCAGTTCTTC.

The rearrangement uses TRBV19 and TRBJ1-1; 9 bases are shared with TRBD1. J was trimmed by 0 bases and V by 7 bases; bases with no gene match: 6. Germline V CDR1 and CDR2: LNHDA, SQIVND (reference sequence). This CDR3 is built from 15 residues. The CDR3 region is CASTGQGVLNTEAFF. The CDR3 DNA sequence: TGTGCCAGTACGGGACAGGGAGTCCTGAACACTGAAGCTTTCTTT.

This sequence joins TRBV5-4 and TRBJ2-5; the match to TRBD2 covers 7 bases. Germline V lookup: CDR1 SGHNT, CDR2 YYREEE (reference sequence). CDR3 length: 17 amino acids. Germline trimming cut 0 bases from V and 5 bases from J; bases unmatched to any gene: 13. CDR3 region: CASSLDSGGGARETQYF. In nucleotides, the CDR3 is TGTGCCAGCAGCTTGGATTCGGGGGGAGGTGCACGGGAGACCCAGTACTTC.

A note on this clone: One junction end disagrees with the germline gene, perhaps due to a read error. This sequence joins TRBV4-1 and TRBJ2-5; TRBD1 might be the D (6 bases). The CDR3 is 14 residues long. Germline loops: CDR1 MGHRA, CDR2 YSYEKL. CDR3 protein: CASCQQGMGETQYF. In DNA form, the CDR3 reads TGCGCCAGCTGCCAACAGGGTATGGGAGAGACCCAGTACTTC.

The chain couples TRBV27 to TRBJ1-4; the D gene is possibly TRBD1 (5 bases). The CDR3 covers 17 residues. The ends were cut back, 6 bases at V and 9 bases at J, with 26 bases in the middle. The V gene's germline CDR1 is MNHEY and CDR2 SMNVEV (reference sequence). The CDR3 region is CASSLGGMNVGVKKLFF. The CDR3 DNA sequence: TGTGCCAGCAGCCTGGGGGGAATGAACGTTGGAGTGAAAAAACTGTTTTTT.

The CDR3 here is CASSSRATGELFF. CDR3 DNA sequence: TGTGCCAGCAGTTCCAGGGCCACCGGGGAGCTGTTTTTT. The chain couples TRBV27 to TRBJ2-2; maybe TRBD1 (5 bases). CDR3 length: 13 amino acids. Per the germline V gene, CDR1 is MNHEY and CDR2 is SMNVEV (reference sequence). Trimming took 4 bases from V and 4 from J, leaving 7 bases between them.

The CDR3 sequence is CASSQVQGTLNEQFF. CDR3 sequence (DNA): TGTGCCAGCAGCCAAGTACAGGGGACCCTGAATGAGCAGTTCTTC. J is TRBJ2-1 and V is TRBV4-2; 7 bases fit TRBD1. Germline assignment: CDR1 LGHNA and CDR2 YNFKEQ. The CDR3 covers 15 residues. J gave up 7 bases and V 1 base, and 7 bases lay outside the gene matches.

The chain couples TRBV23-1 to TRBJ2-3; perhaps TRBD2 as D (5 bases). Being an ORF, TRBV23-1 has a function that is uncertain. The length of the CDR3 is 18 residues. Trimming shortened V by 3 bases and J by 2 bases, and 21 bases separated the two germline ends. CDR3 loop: CASSHAYLGSGITDTQYF. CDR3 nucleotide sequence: TGCGCCAGCAGTCACGCCTACCTGGGGAGCGGTATCACAGATACGCAGTATTTT.

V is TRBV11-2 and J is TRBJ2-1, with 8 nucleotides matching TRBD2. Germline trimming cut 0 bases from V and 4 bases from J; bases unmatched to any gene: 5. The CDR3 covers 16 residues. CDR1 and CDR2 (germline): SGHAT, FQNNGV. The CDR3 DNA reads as TGTGCCAGCAGCTTAGAGCGGGGGGCCAGATACAATGAGCAGTTCTTC. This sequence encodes CASSLERGARYNEQFF.

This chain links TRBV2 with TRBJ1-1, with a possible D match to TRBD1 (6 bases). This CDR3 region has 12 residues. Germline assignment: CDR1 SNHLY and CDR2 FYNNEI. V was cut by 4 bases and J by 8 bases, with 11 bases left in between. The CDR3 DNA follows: TGTGCCAGCAGTGTACAGGGCGCCGAAGCTTTCTTT. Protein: CASSVQGAEAFF.

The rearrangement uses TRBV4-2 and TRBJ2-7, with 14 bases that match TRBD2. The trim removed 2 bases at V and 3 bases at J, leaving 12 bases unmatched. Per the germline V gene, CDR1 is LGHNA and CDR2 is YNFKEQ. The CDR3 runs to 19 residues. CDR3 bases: TGTGCCAGCAGCCAACCCTCGACTAGCGGGAGGGCCGATATCTACGAGCAGTACTTC. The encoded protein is CASSQPSTSGRADIYEQYF.

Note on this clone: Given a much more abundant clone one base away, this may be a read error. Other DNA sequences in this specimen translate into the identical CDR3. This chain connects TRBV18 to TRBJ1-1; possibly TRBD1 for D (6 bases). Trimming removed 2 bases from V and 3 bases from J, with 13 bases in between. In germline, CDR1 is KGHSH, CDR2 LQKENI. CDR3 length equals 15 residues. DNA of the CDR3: TGTGCCAGCTCACCATTACAGGGTGAGGACACTGAAGCTTTCTTT. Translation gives CASSPLQGEDTEAFF.

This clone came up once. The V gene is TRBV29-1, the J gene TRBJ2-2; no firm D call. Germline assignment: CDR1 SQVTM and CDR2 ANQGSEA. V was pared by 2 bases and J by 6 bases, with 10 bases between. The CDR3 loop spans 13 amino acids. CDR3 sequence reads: CSVENRRPGELFF. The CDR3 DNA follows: TGCAGCGTTGAAAATAGGAGACCCGGGGAGCTGTTTTTT.

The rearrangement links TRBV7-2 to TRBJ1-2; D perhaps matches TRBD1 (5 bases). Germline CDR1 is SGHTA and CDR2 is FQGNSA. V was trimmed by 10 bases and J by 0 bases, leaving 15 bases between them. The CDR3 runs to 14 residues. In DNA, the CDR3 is TGTGCCACCTCGAGTCCGGGGGCTAACTATGGCTACACCTTC. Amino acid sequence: CATSSPGANYGYTF.

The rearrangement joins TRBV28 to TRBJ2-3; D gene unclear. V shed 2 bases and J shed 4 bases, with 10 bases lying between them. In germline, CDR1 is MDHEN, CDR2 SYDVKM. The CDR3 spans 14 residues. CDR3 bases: TGTGCCAGCAGTTTAGACCCCGCGGCAGATACGCAGTATTTT. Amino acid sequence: CASSLDPAADTQYF. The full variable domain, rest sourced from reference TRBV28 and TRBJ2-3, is DVKVTQSSRYLVKRTGEKVFLECVQDMDHENMFWYRQDPGLGLRLIYFSYDVKMKEKGDIPEGYSVSREKKERFSLILESASTNQTSMYLCASSLDPAADTQYFGPGTRLTVL.

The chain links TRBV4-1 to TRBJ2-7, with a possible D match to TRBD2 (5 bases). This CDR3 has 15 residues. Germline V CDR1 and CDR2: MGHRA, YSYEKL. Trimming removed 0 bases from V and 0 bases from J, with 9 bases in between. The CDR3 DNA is TGCGCCAGCAGCCAAGACTTAGGGAGCTCCTACGAGCAGTACTTC. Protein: CASSQDLGSSYEQYF.

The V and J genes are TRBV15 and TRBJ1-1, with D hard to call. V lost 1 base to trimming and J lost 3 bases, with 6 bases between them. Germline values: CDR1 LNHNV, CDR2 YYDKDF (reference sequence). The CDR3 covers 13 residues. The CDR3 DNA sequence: TGTGCCACCAGCAGAGCCGGGGACACTGAAGCTTTCTTT. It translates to CATSRAGDTEAFF.

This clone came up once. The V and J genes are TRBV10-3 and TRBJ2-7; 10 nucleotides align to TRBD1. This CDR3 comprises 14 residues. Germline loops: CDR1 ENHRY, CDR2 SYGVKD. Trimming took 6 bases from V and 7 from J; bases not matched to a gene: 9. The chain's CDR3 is CAIRARGQGREQYF. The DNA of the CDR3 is TGTGCCATCAGGGCGCGGGGACAGGGGAGAGAGCAGTACTTC.

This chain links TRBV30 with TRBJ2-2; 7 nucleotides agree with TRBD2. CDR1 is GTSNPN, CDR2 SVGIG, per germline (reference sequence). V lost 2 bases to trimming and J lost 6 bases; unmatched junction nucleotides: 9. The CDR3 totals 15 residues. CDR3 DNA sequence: TGTGCCTGGAGTTGGGAGGGATGGTTAGCCGGGGAGCTGTTTTTT. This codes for CAWSWEGWLAGELFF. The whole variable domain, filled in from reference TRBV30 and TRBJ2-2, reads SQTIHQWPATLVQPVGSPLSLECTVEGTSNPNLYWYRQAAGRGLQLLFYSVGIGQISSEVPQNLSASRPQDRQFILSSKKLLLSDSGFYLCAWSWEGWLAGELFFGEGSRLTVL.

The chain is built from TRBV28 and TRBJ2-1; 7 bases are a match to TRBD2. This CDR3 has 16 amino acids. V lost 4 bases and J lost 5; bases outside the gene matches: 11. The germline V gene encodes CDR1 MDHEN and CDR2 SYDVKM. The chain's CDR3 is CASSYAPAGSDNEQFF. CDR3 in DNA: TGTGCCAGCAGTTACGCTCCAGCGGGGAGCGACAATGAGCAGTTCTTC.

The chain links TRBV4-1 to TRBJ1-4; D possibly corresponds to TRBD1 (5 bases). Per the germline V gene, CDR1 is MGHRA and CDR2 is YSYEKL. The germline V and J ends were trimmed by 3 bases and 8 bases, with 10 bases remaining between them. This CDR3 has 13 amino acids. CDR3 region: CASSHGGSEKLFF. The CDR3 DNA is TGCGCCAGCAGCCACGGGGGAAGCGAAAAACTGTTTTTT.